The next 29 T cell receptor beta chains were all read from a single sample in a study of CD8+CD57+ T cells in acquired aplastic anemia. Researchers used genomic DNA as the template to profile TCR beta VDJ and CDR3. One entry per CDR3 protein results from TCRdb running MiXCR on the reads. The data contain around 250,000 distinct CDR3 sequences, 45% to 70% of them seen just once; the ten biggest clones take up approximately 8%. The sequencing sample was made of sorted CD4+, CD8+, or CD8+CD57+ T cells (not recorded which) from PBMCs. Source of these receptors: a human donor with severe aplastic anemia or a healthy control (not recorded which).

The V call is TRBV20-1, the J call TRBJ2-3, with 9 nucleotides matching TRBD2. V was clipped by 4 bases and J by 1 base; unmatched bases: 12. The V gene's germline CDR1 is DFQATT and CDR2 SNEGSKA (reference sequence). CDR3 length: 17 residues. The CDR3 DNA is TGCAGTGCTATAGTAAGGAGCGGGGGGCTTCGCACAGATACGCAGTATTTT. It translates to CSAIVRSGGLRTDTQYF.

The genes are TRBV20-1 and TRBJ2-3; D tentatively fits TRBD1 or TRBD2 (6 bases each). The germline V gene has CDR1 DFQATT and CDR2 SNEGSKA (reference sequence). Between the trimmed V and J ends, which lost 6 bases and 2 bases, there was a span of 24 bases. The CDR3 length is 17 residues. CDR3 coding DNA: TGCAGTGCCCCCTCGGGGGCGGCAGGGGTTCTCACAGATACGCAGTATTTT. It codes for CSAPSGAAGVLTDTQYF.

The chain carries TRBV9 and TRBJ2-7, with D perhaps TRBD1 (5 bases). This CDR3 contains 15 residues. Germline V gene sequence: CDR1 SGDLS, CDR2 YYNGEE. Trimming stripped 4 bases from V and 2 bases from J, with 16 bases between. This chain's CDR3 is CASSPRQGETYEQYF. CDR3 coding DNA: TGTGCCAGCAGCCCCCGGCAGGGTGAAACCTACGAGCAGTACTTC.

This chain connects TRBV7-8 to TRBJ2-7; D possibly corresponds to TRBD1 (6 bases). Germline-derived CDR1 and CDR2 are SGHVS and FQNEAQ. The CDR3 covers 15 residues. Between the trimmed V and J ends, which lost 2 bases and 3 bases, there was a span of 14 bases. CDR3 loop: CASSLSNREIYEQYV. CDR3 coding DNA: TGTGCCAGCAGCTTAAGCAACAGGGAGATCTACGAGCAGTACGTC.

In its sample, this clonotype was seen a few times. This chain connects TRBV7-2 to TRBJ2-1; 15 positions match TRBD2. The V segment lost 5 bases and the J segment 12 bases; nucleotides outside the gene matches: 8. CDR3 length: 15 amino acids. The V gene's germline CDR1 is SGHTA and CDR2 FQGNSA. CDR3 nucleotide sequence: TGTGCCAGCAGCGTATCCCCGGGACTAGCGGGAGGGCAGTTCTTC. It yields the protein CASSVSPGLAGGQFF.

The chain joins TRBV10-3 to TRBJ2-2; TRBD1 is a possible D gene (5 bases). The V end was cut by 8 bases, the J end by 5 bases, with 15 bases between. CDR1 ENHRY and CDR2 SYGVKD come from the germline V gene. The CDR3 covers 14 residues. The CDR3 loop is CAIGQGGTTGELFF. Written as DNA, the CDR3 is TGTGCCATCGGGCAGGGTGGCACGACCGGGGAGCTGTTTTTT.

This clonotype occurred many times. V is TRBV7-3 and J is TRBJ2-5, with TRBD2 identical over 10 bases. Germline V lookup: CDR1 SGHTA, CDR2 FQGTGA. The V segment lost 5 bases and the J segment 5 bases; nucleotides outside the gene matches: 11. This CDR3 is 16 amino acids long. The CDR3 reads CASSIHQRGGEETQYF. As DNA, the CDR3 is TGTGCCAGCAGCATACATCAGCGGGGGGGCGAGGAGACCCAGTACTTC. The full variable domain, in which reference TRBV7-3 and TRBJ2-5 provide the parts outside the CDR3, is GAGVSQTPSNKVTEKGKYVELRCDPISGHTALYWYRQSLGQGPEFLIYFQGTGAADDSGLPNDRFFAVRPEGSVSTLKIQRTERGDSAVYLCASSIHQRGGEETQYFGPGTRLLVL.

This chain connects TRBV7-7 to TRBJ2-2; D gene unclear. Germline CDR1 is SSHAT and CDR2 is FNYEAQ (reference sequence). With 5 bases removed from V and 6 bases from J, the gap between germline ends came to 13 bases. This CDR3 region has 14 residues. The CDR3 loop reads CASSPGDAAGELFF. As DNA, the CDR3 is TGTGCCAGCAGCCCTGGTGACGCCGCCGGGGAGCTGTTTTTT.

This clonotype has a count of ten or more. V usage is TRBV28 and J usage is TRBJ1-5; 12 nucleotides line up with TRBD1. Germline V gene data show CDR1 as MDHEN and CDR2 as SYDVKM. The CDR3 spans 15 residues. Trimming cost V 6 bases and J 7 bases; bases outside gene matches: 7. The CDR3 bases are TGTGCCAGCAGGGGACAGGGGGCGGTTGGACAGCCCCAGCATTTT. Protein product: CASRGQGAVGQPQHF.

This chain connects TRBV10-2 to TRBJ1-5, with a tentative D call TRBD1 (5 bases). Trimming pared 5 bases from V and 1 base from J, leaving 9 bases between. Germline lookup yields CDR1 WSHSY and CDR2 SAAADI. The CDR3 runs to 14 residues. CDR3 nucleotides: TGCGCCAGCAGTTGGGACGTCAGCAATCAGCCCCAGCATTTT. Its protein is CASSWDVSNQPQHF.

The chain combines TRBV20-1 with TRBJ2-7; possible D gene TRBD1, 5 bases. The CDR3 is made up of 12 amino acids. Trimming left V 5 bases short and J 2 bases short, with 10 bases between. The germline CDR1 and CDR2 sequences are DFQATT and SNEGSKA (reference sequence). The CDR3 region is CSAVWGPYEQYF. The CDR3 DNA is TGCAGTGCTGTTTGGGGCCCCTACGAGCAGTACTTC.

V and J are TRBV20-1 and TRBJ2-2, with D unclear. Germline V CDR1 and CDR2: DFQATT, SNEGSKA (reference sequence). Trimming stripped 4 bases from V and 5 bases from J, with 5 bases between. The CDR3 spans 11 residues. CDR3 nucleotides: TGCAGTGCTATTGTAACCGGGGAGCTGTTTTTT. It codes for CSAIVTGELFF.

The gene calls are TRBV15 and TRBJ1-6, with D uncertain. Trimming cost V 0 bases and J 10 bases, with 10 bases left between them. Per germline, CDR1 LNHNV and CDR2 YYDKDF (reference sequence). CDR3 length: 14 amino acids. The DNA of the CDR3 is TGTGCCACCAGCAGAGATTGGCGGGTATCACCCCTCCACTTT. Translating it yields CATSRDWRVSPLHF.

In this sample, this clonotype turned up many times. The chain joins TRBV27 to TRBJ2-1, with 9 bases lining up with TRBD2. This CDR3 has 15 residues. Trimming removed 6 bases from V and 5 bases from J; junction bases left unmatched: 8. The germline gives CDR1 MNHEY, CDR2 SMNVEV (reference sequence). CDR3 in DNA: TGTGCCAGCAGCCCGCGGGGGGGATTACACAATGAGCAGTTCTTC. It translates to CASSPRGGLHNEQFF.

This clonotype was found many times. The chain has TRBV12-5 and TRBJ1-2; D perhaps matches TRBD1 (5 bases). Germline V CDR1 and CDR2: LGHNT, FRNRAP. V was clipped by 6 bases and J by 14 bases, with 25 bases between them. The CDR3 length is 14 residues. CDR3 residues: CASGGGGTESYCTF. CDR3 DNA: TGTGCTAGTGGCGGGGGGGGGACGGAGAGCTATTGTACCTTC.

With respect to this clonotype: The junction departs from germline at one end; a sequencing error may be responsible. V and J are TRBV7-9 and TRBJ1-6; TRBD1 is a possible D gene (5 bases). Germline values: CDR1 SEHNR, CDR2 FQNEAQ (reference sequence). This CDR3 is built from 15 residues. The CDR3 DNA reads TGTGCTAGCAGTCATGGGGGCTCCTATAATTCACCCCTCCACTTT. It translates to CASSHGGSYNSPLHF.

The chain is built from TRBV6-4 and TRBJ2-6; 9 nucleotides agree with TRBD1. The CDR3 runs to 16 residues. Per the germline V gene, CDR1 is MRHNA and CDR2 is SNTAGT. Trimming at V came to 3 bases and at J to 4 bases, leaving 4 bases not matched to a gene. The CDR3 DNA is TGTGCCAGCAGTGAACGGACAGGGGTCGGGGCCAACGTCCTGACTTTC. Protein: CASSERTGVGANVLTF.

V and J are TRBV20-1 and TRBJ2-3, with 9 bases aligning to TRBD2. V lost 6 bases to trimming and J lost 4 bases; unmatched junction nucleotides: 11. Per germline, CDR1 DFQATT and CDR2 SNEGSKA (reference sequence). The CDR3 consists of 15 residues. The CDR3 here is CSAPGIAGVSDTQYF. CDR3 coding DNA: TGCAGTGCCCCGGGGATAGCGGGGGTGTCAGATACGCAGTATTTT.

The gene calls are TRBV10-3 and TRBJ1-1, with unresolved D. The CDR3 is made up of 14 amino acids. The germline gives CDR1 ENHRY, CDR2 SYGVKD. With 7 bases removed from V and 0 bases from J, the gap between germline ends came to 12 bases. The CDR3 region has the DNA TGTGCCATCACCAGCCCGGGCATGAACACTGAAGCTTTCTTT. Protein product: CAITSPGMNTEAFF.

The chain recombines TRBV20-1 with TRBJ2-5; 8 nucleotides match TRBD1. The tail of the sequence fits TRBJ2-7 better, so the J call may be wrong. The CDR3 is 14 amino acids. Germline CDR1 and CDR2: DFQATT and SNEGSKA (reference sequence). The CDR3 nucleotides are TGCAGTGCTGCCTCAGGGGGCACGGGGTACGAGCAGTACTTC. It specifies CSAASGGTGYEQYF.

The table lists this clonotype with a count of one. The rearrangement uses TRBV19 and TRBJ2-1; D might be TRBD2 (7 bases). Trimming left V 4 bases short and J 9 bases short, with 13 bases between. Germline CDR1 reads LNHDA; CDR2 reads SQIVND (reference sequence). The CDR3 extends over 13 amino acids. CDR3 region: CASSTRGATEQFF. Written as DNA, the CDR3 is TGTGCCAGTAGTACCCGGGGGGCCACTGAGCAGTTCTTC.

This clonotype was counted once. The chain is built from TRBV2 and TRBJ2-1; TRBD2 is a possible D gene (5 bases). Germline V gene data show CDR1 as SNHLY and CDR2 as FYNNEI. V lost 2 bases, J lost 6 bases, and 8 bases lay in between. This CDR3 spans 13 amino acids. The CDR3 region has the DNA TGTGCCAGCAGTGAAAATCGGGGCAATGAGCAGTTCTTC. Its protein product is CASSENRGNEQFF.

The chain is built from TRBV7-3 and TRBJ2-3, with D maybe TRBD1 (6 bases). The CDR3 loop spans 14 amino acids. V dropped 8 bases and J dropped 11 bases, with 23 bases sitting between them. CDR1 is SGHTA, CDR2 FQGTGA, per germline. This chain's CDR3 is CASSPEQGRNEQYF. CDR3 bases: TGTGCCAGCTCACCCGAACAGGGACGGAATGAGCAGTATTTT.

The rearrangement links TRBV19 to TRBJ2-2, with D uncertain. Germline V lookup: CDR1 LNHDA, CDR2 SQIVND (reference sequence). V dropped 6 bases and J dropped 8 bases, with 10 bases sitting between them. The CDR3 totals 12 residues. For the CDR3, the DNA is TGTGCCAGTAGCCTTCATGTTGGGGAGCTGTTTTTT. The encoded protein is CASSLHVGELFF.

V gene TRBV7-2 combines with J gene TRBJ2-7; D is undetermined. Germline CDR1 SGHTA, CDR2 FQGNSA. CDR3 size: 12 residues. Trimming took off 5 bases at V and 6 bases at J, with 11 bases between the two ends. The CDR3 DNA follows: TGTGCCAGCAGCCACCCGGGTCTCGAGCAGTACTTC. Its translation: CASSHPGLEQYF.

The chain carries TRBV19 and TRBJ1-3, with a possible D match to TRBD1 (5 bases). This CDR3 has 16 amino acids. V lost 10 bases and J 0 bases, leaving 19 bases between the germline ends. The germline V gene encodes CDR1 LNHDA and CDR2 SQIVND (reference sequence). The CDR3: CATRDGEGISGNTIYF. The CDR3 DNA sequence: TGTGCCACAAGGGACGGAGAGGGGATCTCTGGAAACACCATATATTTT. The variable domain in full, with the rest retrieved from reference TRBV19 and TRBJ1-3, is DGGITQSPKYLFRKEGQNVTLSCEQNLNHDAMYWYRQDPGQGLRLIYYSQIVNDFQKGDIAEGYSVSREKKESFPLTVTSAQKNPTAFYLCATRDGEGISGNTIYFGEGSWLTVV.

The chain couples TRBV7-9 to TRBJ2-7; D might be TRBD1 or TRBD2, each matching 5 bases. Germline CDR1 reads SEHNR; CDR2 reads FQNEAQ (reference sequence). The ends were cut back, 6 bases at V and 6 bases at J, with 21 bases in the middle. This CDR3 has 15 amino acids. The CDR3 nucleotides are TGTGCCAGCAGTGACTCGGTAAGGGACCGGGGCGAGCAGTACTTC. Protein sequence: CASSDSVRDRGEQYF.

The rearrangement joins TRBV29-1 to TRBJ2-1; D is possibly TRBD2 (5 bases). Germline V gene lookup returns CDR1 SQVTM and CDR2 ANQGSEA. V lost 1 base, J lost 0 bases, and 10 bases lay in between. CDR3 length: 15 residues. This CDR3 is CSVEGEKISYNEQFF. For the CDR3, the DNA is TGCAGCGTTGAAGGGGAGAAAATCTCCTACAATGAGCAGTTCTTC.

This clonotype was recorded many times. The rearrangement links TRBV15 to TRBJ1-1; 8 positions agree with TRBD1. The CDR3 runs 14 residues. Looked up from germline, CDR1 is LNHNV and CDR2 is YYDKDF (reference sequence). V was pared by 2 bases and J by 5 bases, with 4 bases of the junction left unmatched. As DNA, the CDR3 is TGTGCCACCAGCAGACTTCAGGGGGCGACTGAAGCTTTCTTT. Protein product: CATSRLQGATEAFF.